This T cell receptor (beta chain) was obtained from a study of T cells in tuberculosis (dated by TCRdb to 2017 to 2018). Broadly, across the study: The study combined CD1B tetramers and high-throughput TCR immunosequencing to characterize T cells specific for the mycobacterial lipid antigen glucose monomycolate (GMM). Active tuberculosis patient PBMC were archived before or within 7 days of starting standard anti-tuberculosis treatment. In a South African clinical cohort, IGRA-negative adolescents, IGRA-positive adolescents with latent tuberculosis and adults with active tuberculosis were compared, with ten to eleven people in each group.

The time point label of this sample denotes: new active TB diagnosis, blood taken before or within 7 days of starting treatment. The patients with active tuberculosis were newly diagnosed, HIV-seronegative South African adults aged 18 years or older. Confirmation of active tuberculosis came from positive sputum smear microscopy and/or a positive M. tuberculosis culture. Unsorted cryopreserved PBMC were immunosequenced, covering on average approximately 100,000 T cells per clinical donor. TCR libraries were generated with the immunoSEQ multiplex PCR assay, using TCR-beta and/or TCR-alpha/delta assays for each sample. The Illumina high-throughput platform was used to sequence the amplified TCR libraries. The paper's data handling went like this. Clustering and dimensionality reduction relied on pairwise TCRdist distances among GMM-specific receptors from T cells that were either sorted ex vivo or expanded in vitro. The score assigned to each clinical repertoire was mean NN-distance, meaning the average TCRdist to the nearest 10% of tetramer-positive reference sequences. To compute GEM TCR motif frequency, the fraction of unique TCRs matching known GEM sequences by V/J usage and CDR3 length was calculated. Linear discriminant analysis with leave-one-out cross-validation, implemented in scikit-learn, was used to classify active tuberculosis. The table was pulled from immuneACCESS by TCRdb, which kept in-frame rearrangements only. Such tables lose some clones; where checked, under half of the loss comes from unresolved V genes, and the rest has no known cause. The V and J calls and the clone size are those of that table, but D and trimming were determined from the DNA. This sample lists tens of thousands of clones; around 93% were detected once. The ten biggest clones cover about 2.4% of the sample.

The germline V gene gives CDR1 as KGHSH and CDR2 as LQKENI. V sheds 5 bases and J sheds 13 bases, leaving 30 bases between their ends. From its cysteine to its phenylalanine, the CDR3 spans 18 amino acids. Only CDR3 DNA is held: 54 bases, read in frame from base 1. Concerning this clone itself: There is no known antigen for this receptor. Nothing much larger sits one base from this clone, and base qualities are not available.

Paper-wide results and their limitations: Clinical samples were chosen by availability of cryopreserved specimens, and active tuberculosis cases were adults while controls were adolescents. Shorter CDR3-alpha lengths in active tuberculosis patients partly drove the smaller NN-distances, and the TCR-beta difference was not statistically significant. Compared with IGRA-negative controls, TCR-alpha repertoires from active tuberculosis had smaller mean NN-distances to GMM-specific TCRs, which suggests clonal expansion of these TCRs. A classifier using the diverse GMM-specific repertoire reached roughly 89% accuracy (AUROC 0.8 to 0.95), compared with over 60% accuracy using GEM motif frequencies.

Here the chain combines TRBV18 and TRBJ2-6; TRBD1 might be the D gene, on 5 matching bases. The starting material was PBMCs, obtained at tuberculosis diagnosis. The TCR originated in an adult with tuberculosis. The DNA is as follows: TGTGCCAGCTCAGGTCTTAAGGACATTTACAAGTCGGGCCAAGTCCTGACTTTC. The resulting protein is CASSGLKDIYKSGQVLTF.